These T cell receptor beta chains were read from a single sample in a study of shared clonotypes between healthy human individuals. Only in-frame clones appear in the TCRdb table, and some are missing; sequencing was by immunoSEQ multiplex PCR. The sample lists 450,000 to 600,000 clones; 79% were seen once. The sample taken for sequencing was PBMCs. These receptors all come from a woman between 40 and 55 years old in good health. Some clones in this sample may be carry-over from other donors' samples. Both conserved end residues are part of each CDR3. D genes are given only for firm matches. The size entry is marked missing in some rows and otherwise reads once, few, many or a size class.

d_gene,abundance,j_gene,v_gene,CDR3aa,CDR3nt
NA,NA,TRBJ1-5,TRBV18,CASSSDLIQPQHF,TGTGCCAGCTCATCGGACTTAATTCAGCCCCAGCATTTT
NA,NA,TRBJ2-2,TRBV7-2,CASSLFPVGNTGELFF,TGTGCCAGCAGCTTATTCCCGGTTGGGAACACCGGGGAGCTGTTTTTT
NA,NA,TRBJ1-5,TRBV7-2,CASSLDSGLAQPQHF,TGTGCCAGCAGCTTAGATAGTGGGCTGGCTCAGCCCCAGCATTTT
TRBD1,many,TRBJ2-2,TRBV19,CASSIDRGTGGVTGELFF,TGTGCCAGTAGTATAGATCGGGGGACAGGGGGAGTCACCGGGGAGCTGTTTTTT
NA,NA,TRBJ2-6,TRBV19,CATRRAGANVLTF,TGTGCCACTCGGAGAGCTGGGGCCAACGTCCTGACTTTC
NA,NA,TRBJ1-2,TRBV6-5,CASSYGGLRPYGYTF,TGTGCCAGCAGTTATGGGGGACTACGGCCGTATGGCTACACCTTC
NA,NA,TRBJ2-3,TRBV9,CASSVAGGITTDTQYF,TGTGCCAGCAGCGTAGCTGGCGGGATCACCACAGATACGCAGTATTTT
TRBD2,NA,TRBJ2-7,TRBV28,CASTLSGSGGEQYF,TGTGCCAGCACTCTTAGCGGGAGTGGGGGCGAGCAGTACTTC
NA,NA,TRBJ2-7,TRBV15,CATSDYRDETYEQYF,TGTGCCACCAGCGACTACCGGGACGAGACCTACGAGCAGTACTTC
NA,NA,TRBJ1-3,TRBV5-1,CASSADGSGNTIYF,TGCGCCAGCAGCGCGGACGGATCTGGAAACACCATATATTTT
TRBD2,NA,TRBJ2-1,TRBV19,CASSRLAGSGEQFF,TGTGCCAGTAGTCGATTAGCGGGATCGGGTGAGCAGTTCTTC
NA,NA,TRBJ1-3,TRBV2,CATRQDVGNTIYF,TGTGCCACGAGACAGGACGTCGGAAACACCATATATTTT
TRBD1,NA,TRBJ1-1,TRBV25-1,CASSDSDRGSRAFF,TGTGCCAGCAGTGACTCCGACAGGGGCTCTAGAGCTTTCTTT
NA,NA,TRBJ2-1,TRBV7-6,CASSLGPHEQFF,TGTGCCAGCAGCTTAGGTCCCCATGAGCAGTTCTTC
NA,NA,TRBJ2-6,TRBV5-6,CASSLTGPPGANVLTF,TGTGCCAGCAGCTTGACAGGCCCCCCTGGGGCCAACGTCCTGACTTTC
NA,NA,TRBJ2-5,TRBV6-5,CASSYQTGPQETQYF,TGTGCCAGCAGTTACCAGACAGGTCCCCAAGAGACCCAGTACTTC
TRBD1,NA,TRBJ1-2,TRBV28,CASSLGGQGYGYTF,TGTGCCAGCAGTTTAGGGGGACAGGGCTATGGCTACACCTTC
NA,NA,TRBJ1-2,TRBV7-9,CASSFTTGSYGYTF,TGTGCCAGCAGCTTCACGACAGGAAGCTATGGCTACACCTTC
TRBD1,NA,TRBJ2-7,TRBV5-4,CASSGITGGEQYF,TGTGCCAGCAGCGGTATCACAGGGGGCGAGCAGTACTTC
NA,NA,TRBJ2-7,TRBV2,CASSEEFLRSSYEQYF,TGTGCCAGCAGTGAAGAATTCTTGCGGAGCTCCTACGAGCAGTACTTC
NA,NA,TRBJ2-1,TRBV30,CAWSGLSYNEQFF,TGTGCCTGGAGCGGCTTATCCTACAATGAGCAGTTCTTC
NA,NA,TRBJ1-5,TRBV7-9,CAGSFGGGNQPQHF,TGTGCCGGCAGCTTCGGGGGCGGCAATCAGCCCCAGCATTTT
TRBD2,NA,TRBJ2-3,TRBV29-1,CSVGAGASTDTQYF,TGCAGCGTCGGAGCGGGGGCTAGCACAGATACGCAGTATTTT